This entry describes one T cell receptor beta chain. Trimming stripped 1 base from V and 0 bases from J, with 9 bases between. Germline V lookup: CDR1 MGHRA, CDR2 YSYEKL. CDR3 length: 15 residues. The data originate from a study of shared clonotypes between healthy human individuals. Study summary: Each donor contributed plates that comprised three CD4 naive, three CD4 memory, two CD8 naive and one CD8 memory.

Clones were sequenced by immunoSEQ multiplex PCR, and TCRdb holds only the in-frame ones, with some missing. The profile shows 2.3 million or so clones, just over 90% of them singletons. The source of this sequence is a man between 18 and 29 years old in good health. Some clones in this sample may be carry-over from other donors' samples. This chain uses TRBV4-1 with TRBJ1-2; D possibly corresponds to TRBD1 (5 bases). The sample was naive CD4+ T cells from PBMCs. As for subset: CD45RA+ positively selected. This CDR3 reads CASSQAGEANYGYTF. The CDR3, as DNA: TGCGCCAGCAGCCAAGCGGGGGAAGCTAACTATGGCTACACCTTC.